The 8 T cell receptor beta chains listed next were all sequenced from one sample in a study of glioma-infiltrating T cells after dendritic cell vaccination. Time point denoted: after dendritic cell vaccination, including at tumor progression/relapse. Clones were read by immunoSEQ multiplex PCR, and TCRdb kept only the in-frame ones, dropping some. This sample has about 91,000 clones, with roughly four fifths found just once. Here the sequenced sample was blood, taken after dendritic cell vaccination. These receptors originate from a human donor with glioblastoma.

The chain combines TRBV19 with TRBJ2-1; D not resolved. The CDR3 runs 17 residues. Germline V lookup: CDR1 LNHDA, CDR2 SQIVND (reference sequence). Trimming pared 5 bases from V and 0 bases from J, leaving 17 bases between. CDR3 sequence reads: CASSVSSTSSSYNEQFF. The DNA of the CDR3 is TGTGCCAGTAGTGTATCCTCGACTTCTAGCTCCTACAATGAGCAGTTCTTC.

The chain recombines TRBV6-5 with TRBJ2-4; 7 nucleotides align to TRBD1. Trimming removed 2 bases from V and 1 base from J; junction bases left unmatched: 5. From germline, CDR1 is MNHEY and CDR2 SVGAGI. This CDR3 has 16 residues. The CDR3 DNA is TGTGCCAGCAGTTACGGGTTACAGGGGGCCAAAAACATTCAGTACTTC. Translation: CASSYGLQGAKNIQYF.

The gene calls are TRBV15 and TRBJ2-5; D is undetermined. Germline CDR1 LNHNV, CDR2 YYDKDF (reference sequence). The CDR3 length is 14 residues. V was clipped by 4 bases and J by 0 bases, with 9 bases between them. CDR3 loop: CATSMFPDQETQYF. The CDR3 region has the DNA TGTGCCACCAGCATGTTCCCGGACCAAGAGACCCAGTACTTC.

The chain combines TRBV4-2 with TRBJ1-4; 7 bases align to TRBD1. The CDR3 sequence is 15 residues long. Unmatched junction bases numbered 6, after V lost 3 bases and J lost 5 bases. CDR1 is LGHNA and CDR2 is YNFKEQ in the germline V gene. CDR3 residues: CASSQGQTRNEKLFF. The CDR3 nucleotides read TGTGCCAGCAGCCAGGGACAGACAAGGAATGAAAAACTGTTTTTT.

This chain uses TRBV6-5 with TRBJ2-7, with 8 bases that match TRBD1. The CDR3 contains 15 residues. Germline CDR1 and CDR2: MNHEY and SVGAGI. V shed 6 bases and J 5 bases; nucleotides not matched to a gene: 12. The CDR3 here is CASSRGQGGSDEQYF. CDR3 DNA sequence: TGTGCCAGCAGCAGAGGACAGGGAGGTTCCGACGAGCAGTACTTC.

This chain links TRBV9 with TRBJ1-5, with 8 bases that match TRBD1. V lost 5 bases to trimming and J lost 6 bases; unmatched junction nucleotides: 7. Germline V gene data show CDR1 as SGDLS and CDR2 as YYNGEE. This CDR3 has 14 residues. CDR3 residues: CASRAGGLGQPQHF. The CDR3 DNA follows: TGTGCCAGCAGGGCAGGGGGCTTAGGTCAGCCCCAGCATTTT.

There are a few counts of this clone. Compared with germline, one end of the junction differs, possibly owing to a read error. The chain combines TRBV6-6 with TRBJ2-5; perhaps TRBD2 as D (5 bases). Germline CDR1 MNHNY, CDR2 SVGAGI (reference sequence). The length of the CDR3 is 14 residues. CDR3 amino acids: CASRYSRGWETQYF. CDR3 nucleotides: TGTGCCAGCAGATACTCGAGAGGGTGGGAGACCCAGTACTTC.

V is TRBV7-2 and J is TRBJ2-5; TRBD1 agrees at 7 bases. The J segment lost 2 bases and the V segment lost 5 bases, leaving 2 bases of the junction unmatched. The CDR3 totals 13 residues. Germline assignment: CDR1 SGHTA and CDR2 FQGNSA. DNA for the CDR3: TGTGCCAGCAGCAGACAGGGTCAAGAGACCCAGTACTTC. Translating gives CASSRQGQETQYF.